This T cell receptor beta chain was sequenced during a study of T-cell memory formation after mild COVID-19. Study conclusions and caveats: Contracting clones from day 15 to 85 had balanced CD4/CD8; later expanders favoured CD4+. Memory from before infection featured some responding clones, which suggests cross-reactive memory joined.

CDR1 LGHNA and CDR2 YSLEER come from the germline V gene. V was cut by 1 base and J by 0 bases, with 9 bases left in between. The CDR3 length is 15 residues. MiXCR was run by TCRdb on the 5' RACE reads, yielding one entry per CDR3 protein. The repertoire holds about 140,000 distinct CDR3 sequences, with about 14% as singletons. This clonotype was seen a few times. Antigen: not known. The chain joins TRBV4-3 to TRBJ1-2, with D hard to call. Sample: PBMCs or a T cell subset sorted from them (not recorded which). The sequence derives from an adult woman who had mild COVID-19 (a few samples of this study predate the infection). Cell type and time point are not known. The CDR3 spells CASSQGSSSNYGYTF. Written as DNA, the CDR3 is TGCGCCAGCAGCCAAGGTTCATCCTCTAACTATGGCTACACCTTC.